Shown below are 10 T cell receptor beta chains from a single sample sequenced in a study of response to subunit inactivated influenza vaccine. TCRdb reprocessed the RT-PCR reads with MiXCR, giving one entry per CDR3 protein. The sample yields 610,000 or so distinct CDR3 sequences, around 13% seen once. The sample consisted of PBMCs from blood, taken about 13 days after vaccination. These receptors originate from a man aged 50 or older who received an inactivated influenza vaccine.

This clonotype was seen a handful of times. The chain links TRBV18 to TRBJ2-5; D unresolved. Trimming shortened V by 8 bases and J by 2 bases, and 18 bases separated the two germline ends. The germline V gene has CDR1 KGHSH and CDR2 LQKENI. The CDR3 loop spans 15 amino acids. CDR3 protein: CASQRAPGNQETQYF. The CDR3 DNA reads TGTGCCAGCCAAAGAGCCCCGGGTAATCAAGAGACCCAGTACTTC.

The chain employs TRBV7-9 and TRBJ2-5; D call uncertain. Germline V lookup: CDR1 SEHNR, CDR2 FQNEAQ (reference sequence). Trimming pared 1 base from V and 3 bases from J, leaving 9 bases between. The CDR3 runs 14 residues. The CDR3 DNA sequence: TGTGCCAGCAGCTTAGACCTCGCGGAAGAGACCCAGTACTTC. Translation: CASSLDLAEETQYF.

The chain joins TRBV28 to TRBJ1-5; 9 bases agree with TRBD1. Germline V lookup: CDR1 MDHEN, CDR2 SYDVKM. This CDR3 comprises 13 residues. Losses at the gene ends were 7 bases for V and 12 bases for J; bases not matched to a gene: 10. For the CDR3, the DNA is TGTGCCAGCAACTTTTGGGACAGGGAAATCCAGCATTTT. It encodes CASNFWDREIQHF.

In this sample, this clonotype turned up a few times. The chain has TRBV11-2 and TRBJ2-1, with 8 nucleotides matching TRBD2. The germline gives CDR1 SGHAT, CDR2 FQNNGV. CDR3 length: 16 amino acids. The J segment lost 4 bases and the V segment lost 4 bases, leaving 9 bases of the junction unmatched. The CDR3 DNA reads TGTGCCAGCAGCTCGGACCGGACTAGCTTTTACAATGAGCAGTTCTTC. Translating it yields CASSSDRTSFYNEQFF.

This clonotype was observed a handful of times. The chain joins TRBV7-8 to TRBJ2-1; a possible D gene is TRBD1 (5 bases). The V gene's germline CDR1 is SGHVS and CDR2 FQNEAQ. The CDR3 extends over 14 amino acids. V lost 2 bases to trimming and J lost 3 bases, with 8 bases between them. The CDR3 bases are TGTGCCAGCAGCTTACGCAGGGACTACAATGAGCAGTTCTTC. It yields the protein CASSLRRDYNEQFF.

This clonotype turned up a few times. CDR3: CASSLAGYNQPQHF. CDR3 nucleotide sequence: TGTGCCAGCAGCTTGGCTGGGTACAATCAGCCCCAGCATTTT. The chain joins TRBV5-6 to TRBJ1-5; D remains unclear. Trimming left V 0 bases short and J 3 bases short, with 7 bases between. This CDR3 spans 14 amino acids. The germline V gene encodes CDR1 SGHDT and CDR2 YYEEEE.

This clonotype was picked up a small number of times. This chain joins TRBV10-2 and TRBJ2-1, with a weak D call TRBD2 (5 bases). Trimming took off 6 bases at V and 0 bases at J, with 9 bases between the two ends. The CDR3 consists of 14 residues. Per germline, CDR1 WSHSY and CDR2 SAAADI. CDR3 residues: CASRSGSSYNEQFF. CDR3 coding DNA: TGCGCCAGCAGATCGGGGAGCTCCTACAATGAGCAGTTCTTC.

The chain recombines TRBV9 with TRBJ2-3; 8 bases map to TRBD1. The CDR3 is made up of 15 amino acids. Trimming took 3 bases from V and 4 from J; bases not matched to a gene: 7. CDR1 is SGDLS, CDR2 YYNGEE, per germline. CDR3 residues: CASSAEGTGSDTQYF. The CDR3 DNA reads as TGTGCCAGCAGCGCCGAAGGGACAGGTTCAGATACGCAGTATTTT.

The rearrangement uses TRBV20-1 and TRBJ1-2, with D perhaps matching TRBD1 (5 bases). The CDR3 is made up of 14 amino acids. Germline V gene data show CDR1 as DFQATT and CDR2 as SNEGSKA (reference sequence). The germline V and J ends were trimmed by 8 bases and 4 bases, with 20 bases remaining between them. The CDR3 sequence is CSPQGPSRGYGYTF. CDR3 DNA: TGCAGTCCCCAGGGTCCCTCCCGTGGCTATGGCTACACCTTC.

This clonotype was counted ten times or more. The chain links TRBV12-3 or TRBV12-4 to TRBJ2-4; unclear D gene. The CDR3 is made up of 13 amino acids. V was cut by 3 bases and J by 3 bases, with 6 bases left in between. The DNA for the CDR3 is TGTGCCAGCAGTTTTTTTGACAAAAACATTCAGTACTTC. Its translation is CASSFFDKNIQYF.